One and the same sample provided the 30 T cell receptor beta chains below, sequenced in a study of cytomegalovirus exposure and HLA in healthy donors (dated by TCRdb to 2017 to 2019). The library was obtained by the immunoSEQ multiplex PCR assay. The multiplex PCR relied on a mix of 60 forward primers for TCR Vbeta segments and 13 reverse primers for TCR Jbeta segments. Held by TCRdb, this immuneACCESS table contains in-frame sequences only and omits some clones. Under half of the omission traces to an unresolved V gene where checked; the cause of the rest is unknown. The sample contains about 120,000 clones, 81% of them found a single time. Under 5% of the sample comes from the top ten. Sequencing was performed on PBMCs. These receptors were obtained from a man between 18 and 29 years old in good health and CMV-seropositive.

The chain joins TRBV5-6 to TRBJ2-3, with D maybe TRBD2 (5 bases). The CDR3 totals 12 residues. The V end lost 3 bases, the J end lost 6 bases, and 8 bases lay between the germline ends. Germline lookup yields CDR1 SGHDT and CDR2 YYEEEE. This CDR3 is CASSYASDTQYF. The CDR3 bases are TGTGCCAGCAGCTACGCTAGCGATACGCAGTATTTT. The full variable domain, its missing parts supplied by reference TRBV5-6 and TRBJ2-3, is DAGVTQSPTHLIKTRGQQVTLRCSPKSGHDTVSWYQQALGQGPQFIFQYYEEEERQRGNFPDRFSGHQFPNYSSELNVNALLLGDSALYLCASSYASDTQYFGPGTRLTVL.

The chain is built from TRBV5-6 and TRBJ1-1, with unresolved D. Trimming left V 1 base short and J 0 bases short, with 10 bases between. Germline V gene data show CDR1 as SGHDT and CDR2 as YYEEEE. The CDR3 covers 15 residues. CDR3 residues: CASSLNSHMNTEAFF. The CDR3 DNA is TGTGCCAGCAGCTTGAACAGCCACATGAACACTGAAGCTTTCTTT.

The rearrangement joins TRBV7-2 to TRBJ2-2; 8 nucleotides line up with TRBD2. Losses at the gene ends were 6 bases for V and 0 bases for J; bases not matched to a gene: 3. CDR1 is SGHTA, CDR2 FQGNSA, per germline. CDR3 length: 15 amino acids. CDR3 bases: TGTGCCAGCAGACCGGGACTAGCGAACACCGGGGAGCTGTTTTTT. Translated: CASRPGLANTGELFF.

The chain recombines TRBV5-4 with TRBJ2-1; no clear D gene. In germline, CDR1 is SGHNT, CDR2 YYREEE (reference sequence). The CDR3 length is 12 residues. Trimming left V 4 bases short and J 9 bases short, with 11 bases between. Here the CDR3 reads CASSSSNSEQFF. DNA for the CDR3: TGTGCCAGCAGCAGCTCCAACTCTGAGCAGTTCTTC.

This chain links TRBV25-1 with TRBJ1-4; D is perhaps TRBD1 (5 bases). V lost 3 bases, J lost 3 bases, and 11 bases lay in between. This CDR3 has 15 residues. CDR1 MGHDK and CDR2 SYGVNS come from the germline V gene. CDR3 amino acids: CASSDSGTSNEKLFF. CDR3 sequence (DNA): TGTGCCAGCAGTGATTCCGGGACTTCTAATGAAAAACTGTTTTTT.

The chain recombines TRBV30 with TRBJ1-5, with TRBD1 matching 9 bases. V trimming: 2 bases; J trimming: 4 bases; junction bases outside the gene matches: 6. The CDR3 runs to 15 residues. CDR1 is GTSNPN, CDR2 SVGIG, per germline (reference sequence). CDR3 region: CAWSLGDRENQPQHF. CDR3 nucleotides: TGTGCCTGGAGTCTTGGGGACAGGGAAAATCAGCCCCAGCATTTT.

The V gene is TRBV5-6, the J gene TRBJ2-7; TRBD1 is a possible D gene (5 bases). V lost 4 bases and J 0 bases, leaving 20 bases between the germline ends. Germline lookup yields CDR1 SGHDT and CDR2 YYEEEE. The CDR3 is made up of 17 amino acids. This CDR3 reads CASSPRYRQTFSYEQYF. CDR3 nucleotides: TGTGCCAGCAGCCCCAGATACCGACAGACTTTCTCCTACGAGCAGTACTTC.

This clone was recorded once. The V and J genes are TRBV19 and TRBJ2-3; the match to TRBD1 covers 8 bases. The germline CDR1 and CDR2 sequences are LNHDA and SQIVND (reference sequence). Trimming cost V 4 bases and J 0 bases; bases outside gene matches: 9. The CDR3 is made up of 17 amino acids. CDR3 nucleotide sequence: TGTGCCAGTAGTACCAACTGGGGGACAGGTAGCACAGATACGCAGTATTTT. Translating it yields CASSTNWGTGSTDTQYF.

V usage is TRBV27 and J usage is TRBJ1-1, with D tentatively TRBD1 (5 bases). V shed 5 bases and J shed 1 base, with 11 bases lying between them. Per germline, CDR1 MNHEY and CDR2 SMNVEV (reference sequence). The CDR3 spans 14 residues. The CDR3 bases are TGTGCCAGCAGTCTTTTCACAGGGAACACTGAAGCTTTCTTT. Amino acids: CASSLFTGNTEAFF.

The chain is built from TRBV10-3 and TRBJ2-3; 7 nucleotides agree with TRBD1. In germline, CDR1 is ENHRY, CDR2 SYGVKD. The V segment lost 5 bases and the J segment 4 bases; nucleotides outside the gene matches: 6. The CDR3 runs 14 residues. The CDR3 nucleotides read TGTGCCATCAGTCGGTCTGGACAGGCAGATACGCAGTATTTT. Its protein product is CAISRSGQADTQYF.

The chain recombines TRBV5-4 with TRBJ2-7; 8 positions agree with TRBD2. V was pared by 4 bases and J by 2 bases, with 5 bases of the junction left unmatched. CDR1 is SGHNT, CDR2 YYREEE, per germline (reference sequence). The CDR3 length is 14 residues. This CDR3 is CASSAGGRTYEQYF. CDR3 sequence (DNA): TGTGCCAGCAGCGCGGGAGGCCGTACCTACGAGCAGTACTTC.

The chain uses TRBV19 and TRBJ1-6; D unresolved. Looked up from germline, CDR1 is LNHDA and CDR2 is SQIVND (reference sequence). This CDR3 comprises 13 residues. V was shortened by 6 bases and J by 5 bases, with 8 bases between the two germline ends. The CDR3 loop is CASRNSNNSPLHF. Here the CDR3 DNA reads TGTGCCAGTAGAAACAGTAATAATTCACCCCTCCACTTT.

The rearrangement uses TRBV9 and TRBJ2-7; TRBD1 is a possible D gene (7 bases). Per germline, CDR1 SGDLS and CDR2 YYNGEE. Trimming shortened V by 3 bases and J by 4 bases, and 14 bases separated the two germline ends. CDR3 size: 14 residues. The CDR3 reads CASSGRDSEYEQYF. CDR3 DNA: TGTGCCAGCAGCGGGCGGGACAGTGAGTACGAGCAGTACTTC.

CDR3 sequence reads: CASSETSGYEQYF. The CDR3 DNA is TGTGCCAGCAGCGAGACCTCGGGCTACGAGCAGTACTTC. The chain joins TRBV7-2 to TRBJ2-7; D is ambiguous. Looked up from germline, CDR1 is SGHTA and CDR2 is FQGNSA. Deletions cut 5 bases from V and 3 bases from J, with 11 bases between. The CDR3 is made up of 13 amino acids.

The V and J genes are TRBV9 and TRBJ2-3, with 13 bases that match TRBD2. The length of the CDR3 is 20 residues. V shed 3 bases, J shed 4 bases, and the junction held 17 bases outside the gene matches. CDR1 is SGDLS and CDR2 is YYNGEE in the germline V gene. CDR3 sequence (DNA): TGTGCCAGCAGCGCGACAGGAACCGGGACTAGCGGGAATTTTGCAGATACGCAGTATTTT. Protein sequence: CASSATGTGTSGNFADTQYF.

This clone has only one observation. The chain uses TRBV9 and TRBJ2-3; TRBD2 matches 12 bases. Trimming at V came to 7 bases and at J to 5 bases, leaving 11 bases not matched to a gene. Germline CDR1 reads SGDLS; CDR2 reads YYNGEE. CDR3 length equals 16 residues. CDR3 bases: TGTGCCAGCTCCCGGACTAGCGGGATGGAGGTAGATACGCAGTATTTT. Translated, it gives CASSRTSGMEVDTQYF.

The chain recombines TRBV11-2 with TRBJ2-5; D gene uncertain. Between the trimmed V and J ends, which lost 5 bases and 3 bases, there was a span of 4 bases. Germline V CDR1 and CDR2: SGHAT, FQNNGV. The CDR3 is made up of 11 amino acids. The CDR3 region has the DNA TGTGCCAGCAGCCATGAAGAGACCCAGTACTTC. It codes for CASSHEETQYF.

The chain combines TRBV29-1 with TRBJ2-7; no definite D call. Between the trimmed V and J ends, which lost 7 bases and 6 bases, there was a span of 13 bases. The CDR3 spans 11 residues. The V gene's germline CDR1 is SQVTM and CDR2 ANQGSEA. In DNA form, the CDR3 reads TGCAGCGCCGACTCGGGTGTCGAGCAGTACTTC. Translation: CSADSGVEQYF.

The chain couples TRBV7-2 to TRBJ2-1, with 8 bases that match TRBD2. Germline values: CDR1 SGHTA, CDR2 FQGNSA. The trim removed 1 base at V and 2 bases at J, leaving 7 bases unmatched. The CDR3 is 17 amino acids. The CDR3 spells CASSLVWGLGTYNEQFF. CDR3 bases: TGTGCCAGCAGCTTAGTGTGGGGACTAGGGACCTACAATGAGCAGTTCTTC. Using reference TRBV7-2 and TRBJ2-1 for the parts outside the CDR3, the full variable domain is GAGVSQSPSNKVTEKGKDVELRCDPISGHTALYWYRQSLGQGLEFLIYFQGNSAPDKSGLPSDRFSAERTGGSVSTLTIQRTQQEDSAVYLCASSLVWGLGTYNEQFFGPGTRLTVL.

The CDR3 sequence is CASSWGLAGPPDEQYF. DNA for the CDR3: TGTGCCAGCAGCTGGGGACTAGCGGGACCTCCTGACGAGCAGTACTTC. The rearrangement joins TRBV11-2 to TRBJ2-7, with 13 nucleotides matching TRBD2. CDR3 length: 16 residues. V was pared by 4 bases and J by 5 bases, with 8 bases of the junction left unmatched. Germline CDR1 and CDR2: SGHAT and FQNNGV.

The chain links TRBV27 to TRBJ1-1, with D perhaps TRBD1 (5 bases). Germline V gene sequence: CDR1 MNHEY, CDR2 SMNVEV (reference sequence). Trimming removed 2 bases at V and 5 bases at J, with 18 bases between. The CDR3 is 16 residues long. CDR3 region: CASSLLPGTGGTEAFF. In DNA form, the CDR3 reads TGTGCCAGCAGTTTACTCCCCGGGACGGGGGGTACTGAAGCTTTCTTT.

This sequence joins TRBV7-8 and TRBJ1-2, with 8 bases that match TRBD1. The CDR3 contains 14 residues. V shed 4 bases and J 6 bases; nucleotides not matched to a gene: 7. Germline loops: CDR1 SGHVS, CDR2 FQNEAQ. The CDR3 loop reads CASSWQGAYDGYTF. CDR3 nucleotides: TGTGCCAGCAGCTGGCAGGGGGCGTACGATGGCTACACCTTC.

The chain carries TRBV5-5 and TRBJ1-5; maybe TRBD1 (6 bases). This CDR3 comprises 15 residues. Deletions cut 0 bases from V and 4 bases from J, with 11 bases between. Germline loops: CDR1 SGHKS, CDR2 YYEKEE (reference sequence). The CDR3 nucleotides are TGTGCCAGCAGCTTGGTTACAGGGCAAAATCAGCCCCAGCATTTT. Encoded protein: CASSLVTGQNQPQHF.

V gene TRBV19 combines with J gene TRBJ2-5; D might be TRBD2 (6 bases). Germline values: CDR1 LNHDA, CDR2 SQIVND (reference sequence). The V and J ends lost 3 bases and 1 base respectively, with 15 bases between them. The CDR3 is 16 amino acids. In DNA, the CDR3 is TGTGCCAGTAGTATTCTCGGTAGCGGAGTCCAAGAGACCCAGTACTTC. Protein product: CASSILGSGVQETQYF.

This sequence joins TRBV27 and TRBJ2-7; 8 bases are a match to TRBD2. J gave up 5 bases and V 6 bases, and 15 bases lay outside the gene matches. Per the germline V gene, CDR1 is MNHEY and CDR2 is SMNVEV (reference sequence). The CDR3 is made up of 16 amino acids. The CDR3 region has the DNA TGTGCCAGCAGGGAACACCGAGCGGGAGTGAAACACGAGCAGTACTTC. Translated: CASREHRAGVKHEQYF.

For the CDR3, the DNA is TGCGCCAGCAGCCAAGAAACTAGCGGGAGGGCCTTGTCTGAGCAGTTCTTC. Its translation is CASSQETSGRALSEQFF. The chain employs TRBV4-3 and TRBJ2-1, with TRBD2 matching 13 bases. Per the germline V gene, CDR1 is LGHNA and CDR2 is YSLEER. This CDR3 spans 17 amino acids. With V trimmed by 0 bases and J by 9 bases, 8 bases remained unmatched.

The V and J genes are TRBV9 and TRBJ2-2, with 9 bases matching TRBD1. This CDR3 has 15 residues. Germline V gene sequence: CDR1 SGDLS, CDR2 YYNGEE. Trimming at V came to 3 bases and at J to 5 bases, leaving 5 bases not matched to a gene. DNA of the CDR3: TGTGCCAGCAGCGGCCCGGGACAGGGAACCGGGGAGCTGTTTTTT. Residues: CASSGPGQGTGELFF.

V gene TRBV6-5 combines with J gene TRBJ2-7, with 9 bases fitting TRBD2. The CDR3 loop spans 15 amino acids. Germline lookup yields CDR1 MNHEY and CDR2 SVGAGI. Unmatched junction bases numbered 8, after V lost 2 bases and J lost 6 bases. This CDR3 is CASSYTGTSFSEQYF. CDR3 nucleotides: TGTGCCAGCAGTTACACCGGGACTAGCTTTTCCGAGCAGTACTTC.

V is TRBV27 and J is TRBJ2-7; the D is unclear. CDR1 is MNHEY, CDR2 SMNVEV, per germline (reference sequence). The CDR3 length is 15 residues. Trimming pared 2 bases from V and 2 bases from J, leaving 13 bases between. This CDR3 is CASSLRGTQPYEQYF. The CDR3 nucleotides read TGTGCCAGCAGTTTACGCGGAACGCAACCCTACGAGCAGTACTTC.

V gene TRBV5-6 combines with J gene TRBJ2-5, with 13 bases that match TRBD2. Germline assignment: CDR1 SGHDT and CDR2 YYEEEE. Trimming took 4 bases from V and 5 from J; bases not matched to a gene: 8. The CDR3 is 16 residues long. The CDR3: CASSLPGLAGSETQYF. In DNA form, the CDR3 reads TGTGCCAGCAGCCTGCCGGGACTAGCGGGGTCTGAGACCCAGTACTTC.